The clone carrying this TCR beta chain was recorded only once. The antigen is unknown. The sample originates from a study of T cell responses to AZD1222 COVID-19 vaccine. General study points: Reports indicate that nearly half of spike-specific TCRs are directed at unmutated variant regions. Repertoires were obtained only post-peak T cell response. Donors were chiefly white British, with a greater number of females, and clonal diversity was perhaps underestimated. Increased Spike-specific TCR breadth and depth were observed after two AZD1222 doses.

CDR1 is LGHDT, CDR2 YNNKEL, per germline (reference sequence). V was pared by 0 bases and J by 7 bases, with 9 bases between. The CDR3 length is 13 residues. Only in-frame clones appear in the TCRdb table, and some are missing; sequencing was by immunoSEQ multiplex PCR. The sample yields over 15,000 clones, roughly 89% seen once. The clonotype comes from an adult who received the AZD1222 COVID-19 vaccine. The sequencing here drew on peripheral blood, taken 28 days after the second AZD1222 dose. The chain couples TRBV3-1 (or the pseudogene TRBV3-2) to TRBJ1-1; D is ambiguous. The CDR3 bases are TGTGCCAGCAGCCAAGATACGCACCTTGAAGCTTTCTTT. It specifies CASSQDTHLEAFF.